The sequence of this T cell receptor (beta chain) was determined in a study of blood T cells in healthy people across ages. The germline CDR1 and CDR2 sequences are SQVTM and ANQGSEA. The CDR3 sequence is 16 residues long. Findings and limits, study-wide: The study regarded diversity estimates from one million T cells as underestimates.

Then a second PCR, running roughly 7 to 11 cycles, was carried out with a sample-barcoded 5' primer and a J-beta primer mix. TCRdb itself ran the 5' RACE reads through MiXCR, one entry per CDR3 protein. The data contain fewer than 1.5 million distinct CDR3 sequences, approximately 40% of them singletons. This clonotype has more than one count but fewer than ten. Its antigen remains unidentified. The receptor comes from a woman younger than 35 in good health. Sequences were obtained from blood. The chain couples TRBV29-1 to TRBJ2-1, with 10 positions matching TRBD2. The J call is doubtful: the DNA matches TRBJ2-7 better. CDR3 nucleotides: TGCAGCGTTGGGACTAGCGGAGCCAGCTCCTACAATGAGCAGTACTTC. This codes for CSVGTSGASSYNEQYF.